Sequencing of this T cell receptor beta chain was carried out in a study of radiotherapy plus CTLA-4 blockade in lung cancer. Notes on the study in general: Blood-borne expansion of tumor-derived TCR clones followed radiotherapy plus ipilimumab.

Points on this clone: Its antigen is as yet unknown.

CDR1 MGHDK and CDR2 SYGVNS come from the germline V gene. Trimming removed 0 bases at V and 4 bases at J, with 14 bases between. The CDR3 runs 16 residues. Sequencing was performed with immunoSEQ multiplex PCR; in TCRdb, only in-frame clones are kept and a portion is missing. The table records 110,000 or so clones, 78% of them present only once. The chain links TRBV25-1 to TRBJ2-3, with D unresolved. The source material was peripheral blood, sampled from a patient treated with radiotherapy plus ipilimumab. The sequence came from a human donor with non-small cell lung cancer who had a partial response to radiotherapy plus ipilimumab. CDR3 sequence reads: CASSEYGRRKADTQYF. CDR3 nucleotide sequence: TGTGCCAGCAGTGAATATGGCAGGCGCAAGGCAGATACGCAGTATTTT.